This entry lists 12 T cell receptor beta chains sequenced from one sample in a study of T cell repertoires in cytomegalovirus infection. Their antigens remain unidentified. TCRdb re-derived calls from the reads in MiXCR, one entry per CDR3 protein. The repertoire has some 920,000 distinct CDR3 sequences, roughly 30% of them found once; the top ten carry 13%. The sequences come from cultured CD8+ T cells from PBMCs, collected from culture after CMV antigen stimulation. These receptors all stem from a human donor in good health (CMV status not recorded). Some clones in this sample may be carry-over from other donors' samples.

The chain is built from TRBV29-1 and TRBJ2-7; 11 bases map to TRBD1. V trimming: 7 bases; J trimming: 6 bases; junction bases outside the gene matches: 14. Germline values: CDR1 SQVTM, CDR2 ANQGSEA. The CDR3 sequence is 15 residues long. CDR3 coding DNA: TGCAGCGCCACTGGGGGACAGGGGGGTCCGGGCGAGCAGTACTTC. It is translated as CSATGGQGGPGEQYF.

This chain joins TRBV2 and TRBJ1-1; unclear D gene. The ends were cut back, 6 bases at V and 4 bases at J, with 12 bases in the middle. The CDR3 contains 13 residues. Germline V gene lookup returns CDR1 SNHLY and CDR2 FYNNEI. This CDR3 reads CASRGFFGTEAFF. As DNA, the CDR3 is TGTGCCAGCAGGGGGTTCTTTGGCACTGAAGCTTTCTTT.

The rearrangement links TRBV7-9 to TRBJ2-7, with unresolved D. Trimming pared 0 bases from V and 2 bases from J, leaving 14 bases between. This CDR3 spans 16 amino acids. Germline V gene sequence: CDR1 SEHNR, CDR2 FQNEAQ (reference sequence). The CDR3 reads CASSLAERVGTYEQYF. CDR3 bases: TGTGCCAGCAGCTTAGCCGAAAGGGTAGGAACCTACGAGCAGTACTTC.

Many counts were recorded for this clonotype. The genes are TRBV3-1 and TRBJ2-4; D is possibly TRBD2 (7 bases). Germline CDR1 and CDR2: LGHDT and YNNKEL (reference sequence). V lost 7 bases and J lost 8, with 15 bases in between. The CDR3 covers 13 residues. The CDR3 DNA reads TGTGCCAGCACCCTAGGGGGGGCAGACATTCAGTACTTC. Amino acid sequence: CASTLGGADIQYF.

In the case of this clonotype: The conserved final phenylalanine or tryptophan is absent from the CDR3, which likely points to a read error. The gene calls are TRBV6-8 and TRBJ1-1; no definite D call. This CDR3 contains 12 residues. The germline CDR1 and CDR2 sequences are MNHGY and SAAAGT. The V gene lost 7 bases and the J gene lost 5 bases, with 11 bases spanning the gap. The CDR3 sequence is CASTPGGTEAFL. CDR3 DNA sequence: TGTGCCAGCACCCCGGGAGGTACTGAAGCTTTCCTT.

The chain joins TRBV28 to TRBJ2-3, with TRBD2 identical over 10 bases. The ends lost 5 bases at V and 1 base at J; junction bases unmatched: 9. Germline V CDR1 and CDR2: MDHEN, SYDVKM. The CDR3 spans 17 residues. The CDR3 region has the DNA TGTGCCAGCAGTCCCTATCCCGGGACTAGCGGCACAGATACGCAGTATTTT. This gives the protein CASSPYPGTSGTDTQYF. Full variable domain (missing parts from reference TRBV28 and TRBJ2-3): DVKVTQSSRYLVKRTGEKVFLECVQDMDHENMFWYRQDPGLGLRLIYFSYDVKMKEKGDIPEGYSVSREKKERFSLILESASTNQTSMYLCASSPYPGTSGTDTQYFGPGTRLTVL.

This clonotype was counted a single time. A clone one base away is much larger, so this may be a read error. J is TRBJ2-7 and V is TRBV7-2; D gene ambiguous. The V end lost 3 bases, the J end lost 1 base, and 16 bases lay between the germline ends. This CDR3 spans 16 amino acids. CDR1 is SGHTA, CDR2 FQGNSA, per germline. In DNA, the CDR3 is TGTGCCAGCAGCTTTCCACTTGGCTACTTATCCTACGAGCAGTACTTC. Protein product: CASSFPLGYLSYEQYF.

This clonotype was observed a few times. V is TRBV19 and J is TRBJ2-1; D uncertain. Germline assignment: CDR1 LNHDA and CDR2 SQIVND (reference sequence). Trimming took off 2 bases at V and 0 bases at J, with 8 bases between the two ends. The CDR3 contains 15 residues. For the CDR3, the DNA is TGTGCCAGTAGTATACAGGCGAGCTCCTACAATGAGCAGTTCTTC. Protein product: CASSIQASSYNEQFF.

This clonotype was recorded a few times. The CDR3 coding sequence is TGTGCCAGCACCGGGGAGCGGGAAGGCTACAATGAGCAGTTCTTC. It encodes CASTGEREGYNEQFF. This chain links TRBV27 with TRBJ2-1; 7 nucleotides align to TRBD2. CDR1 and CDR2 (germline): MNHEY, SMNVEV (reference sequence). The J segment lost 3 bases and the V segment lost 7 bases, leaving 9 bases of the junction unmatched. This CDR3 is 15 amino acids long.

This clonotype was counted only a few times. The gene calls are TRBV12-3 or TRBV12-4 and TRBJ2-3, with 9 bases fitting TRBD2. This CDR3 is built from 18 residues. The J segment lost 1 base and the V segment lost 3 bases, leaving 11 bases of the junction unmatched. Here the CDR3 DNA reads TGTGCCAGCAGTTTCAGCATCCAGGGCGGGGGGGGCACAGATACGCAGTATTTT. Translation gives CASSFSIQGGGGTDTQYF.

The J gene is TRBJ1-2, the V gene TRBV6-2 or TRBV6-3; 9 positions match TRBD1. There are 15 residues in the CDR3. After removal of 2 bases from V and 8 bases from J, the junction contained 9 bases not matched to a gene. Germline V gene sequence: CDR1 MNHEY, CDR2 SVGEGT. The CDR3 DNA is TGTGCCAGCAGTTACGCGGACAGGGGAGAATACGGCTACACCTTC. This sequence encodes CASSYADRGEYGYTF.

This clonotype was observed a handful of times. This chain links TRBV7-9 with TRBJ1-1; TRBD1 agrees at 8 bases. V lost 1 base and J lost 5; bases outside the gene matches: 18. The CDR3 spans 19 residues. Germline-derived CDR1 and CDR2 are SEHNR and FQNEAQ (reference sequence). The CDR3: CASSLGGFGAQGAKTEAFF. For the CDR3, the DNA is TGTGCCAGCAGCTTAGGAGGATTTGGGGCGCAGGGGGCGAAGACTGAAGCTTTCTTT.